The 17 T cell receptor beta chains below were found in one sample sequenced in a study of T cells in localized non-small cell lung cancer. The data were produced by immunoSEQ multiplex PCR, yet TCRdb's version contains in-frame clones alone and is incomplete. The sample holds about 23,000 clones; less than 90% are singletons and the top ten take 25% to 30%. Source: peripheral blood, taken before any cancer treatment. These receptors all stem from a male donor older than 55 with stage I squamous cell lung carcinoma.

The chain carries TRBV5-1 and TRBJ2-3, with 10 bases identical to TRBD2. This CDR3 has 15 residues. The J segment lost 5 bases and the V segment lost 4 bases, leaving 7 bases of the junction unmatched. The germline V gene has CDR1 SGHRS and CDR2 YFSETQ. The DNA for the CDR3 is TGCGCCAGCAGCCCGGGACTAGCGCGCAGAGATACGCAGTATTTT. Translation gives CASSPGLARRDTQYF.

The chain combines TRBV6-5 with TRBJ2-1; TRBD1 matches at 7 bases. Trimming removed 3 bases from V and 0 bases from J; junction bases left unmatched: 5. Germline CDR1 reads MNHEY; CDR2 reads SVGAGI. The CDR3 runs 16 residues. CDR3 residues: CASSYGTASSYNEQFF. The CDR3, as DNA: TGTGCCAGCAGTTATGGGACAGCAAGCTCCTACAATGAGCAGTTCTTC.

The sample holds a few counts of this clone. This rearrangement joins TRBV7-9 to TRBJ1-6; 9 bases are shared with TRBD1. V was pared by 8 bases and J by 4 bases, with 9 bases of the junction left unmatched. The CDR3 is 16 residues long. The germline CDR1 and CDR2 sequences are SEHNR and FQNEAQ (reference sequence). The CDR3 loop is CASSLGQGFYNSPLHF. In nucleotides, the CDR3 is TGTGCCAGCTCACTGGGACAGGGTTTTTATAATTCACCCCTCCACTTT.

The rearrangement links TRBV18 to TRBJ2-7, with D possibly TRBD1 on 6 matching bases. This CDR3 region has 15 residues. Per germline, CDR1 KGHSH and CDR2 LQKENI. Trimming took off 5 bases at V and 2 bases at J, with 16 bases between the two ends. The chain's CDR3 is CASSRGMGATYEQYF. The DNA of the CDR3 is TGTGCCAGCTCAAGGGGGATGGGCGCCACCTACGAGCAGTACTTC.

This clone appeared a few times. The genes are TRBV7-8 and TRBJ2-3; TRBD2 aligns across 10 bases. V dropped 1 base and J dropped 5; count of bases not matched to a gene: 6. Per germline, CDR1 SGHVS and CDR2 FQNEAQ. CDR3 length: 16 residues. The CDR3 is CASSLVSGRSVDTQYF. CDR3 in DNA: TGTGCCAGCAGCTTAGTTAGCGGGAGGTCGGTAGATACGCAGTATTTT.

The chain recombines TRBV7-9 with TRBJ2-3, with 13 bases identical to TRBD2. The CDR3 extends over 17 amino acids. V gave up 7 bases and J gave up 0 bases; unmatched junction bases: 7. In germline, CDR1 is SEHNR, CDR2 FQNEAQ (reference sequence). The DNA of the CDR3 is TGTGCCAGCACCCCGACTAGCGGGGGGCTGAGCACAGATACGCAGTATTTT. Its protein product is CASTPTSGGLSTDTQYF. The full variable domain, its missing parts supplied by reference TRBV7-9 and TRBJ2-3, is DTGVSQNPRHKITKRGQNVTFRCDPISEHNRLYWYRQTLGQGPEFLTYFQNEAQLEKSRLLSDRFSAERPKGSFSTLEIQRTEQGDSAMYLCASTPTSGGLSTDTQYFGPGTRLTVL.

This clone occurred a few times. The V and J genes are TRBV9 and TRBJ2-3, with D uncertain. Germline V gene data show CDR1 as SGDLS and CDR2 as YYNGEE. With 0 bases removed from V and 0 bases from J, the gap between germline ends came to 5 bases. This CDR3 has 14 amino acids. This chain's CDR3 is CASSVDDSTDTQYF. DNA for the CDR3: TGTGCCAGCAGCGTAGATGATAGCACAGATACGCAGTATTTT.

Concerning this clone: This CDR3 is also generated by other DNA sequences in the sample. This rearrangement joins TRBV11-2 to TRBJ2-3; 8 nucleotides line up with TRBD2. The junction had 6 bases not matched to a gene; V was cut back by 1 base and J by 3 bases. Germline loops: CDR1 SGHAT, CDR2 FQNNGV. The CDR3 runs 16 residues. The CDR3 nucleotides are TGTGCCAGCAGCTTAGTCCCAGCGGGAGTAACAGATACGCAGTATTTT. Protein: CASSLVPAGVTDTQYF.

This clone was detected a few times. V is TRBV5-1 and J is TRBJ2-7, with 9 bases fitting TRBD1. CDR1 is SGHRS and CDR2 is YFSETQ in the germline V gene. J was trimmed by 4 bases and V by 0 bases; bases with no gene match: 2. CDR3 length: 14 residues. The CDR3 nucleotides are TGCGCCAGCAGCTTGGCGGGACAGGGTTACGAGCAGTACTTC. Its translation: CASSLAGQGYEQYF.

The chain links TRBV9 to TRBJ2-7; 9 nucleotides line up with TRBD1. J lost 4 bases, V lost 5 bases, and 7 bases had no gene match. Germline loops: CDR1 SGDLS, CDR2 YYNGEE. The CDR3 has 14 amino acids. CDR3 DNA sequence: TGTGCCAGCAGTCTTGGACAGGGGACGTACGAGCAGTACTTC. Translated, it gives CASSLGQGTYEQYF.

The CDR3 DNA reads as TGTGCCAGCAGCTTAGAAAGGGTCGGAAATTCACCCCTCCACTTT. Amino acid sequence: CASSLERVGNSPLHF. J is TRBJ1-6 and V is TRBV7-2; D remains ambiguous. The germline V and J ends were trimmed by 1 base and 7 bases, with 11 bases remaining between them. This CDR3 is 15 amino acids long. The germline V gene has CDR1 SGHTA and CDR2 FQGNSA.

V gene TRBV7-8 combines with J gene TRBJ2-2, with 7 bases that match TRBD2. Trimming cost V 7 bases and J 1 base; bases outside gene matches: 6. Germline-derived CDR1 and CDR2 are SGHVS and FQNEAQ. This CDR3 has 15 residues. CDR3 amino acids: CASTGSGLNTGELFF. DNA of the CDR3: TGTGCCAGCACTGGTAGCGGGTTGAACACCGGGGAGCTGTTTTTT.

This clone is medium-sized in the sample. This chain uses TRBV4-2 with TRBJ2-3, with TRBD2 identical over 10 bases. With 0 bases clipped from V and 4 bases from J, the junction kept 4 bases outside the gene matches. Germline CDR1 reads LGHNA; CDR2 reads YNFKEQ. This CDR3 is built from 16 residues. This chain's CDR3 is CASSQETAGGPDTQYF. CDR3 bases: TGTGCCAGCAGCCAAGAGACAGCGGGGGGGCCAGATACGCAGTATTTT.

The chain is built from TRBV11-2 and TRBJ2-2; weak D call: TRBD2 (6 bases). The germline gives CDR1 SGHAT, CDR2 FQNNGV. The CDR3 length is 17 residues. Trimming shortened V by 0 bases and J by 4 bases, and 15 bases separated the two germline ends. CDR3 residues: CASSLDPGTLVTGELFF. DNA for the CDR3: TGTGCCAGCAGCTTAGATCCCGGGACTTTGGTCACCGGGGAGCTGTTTTTT.

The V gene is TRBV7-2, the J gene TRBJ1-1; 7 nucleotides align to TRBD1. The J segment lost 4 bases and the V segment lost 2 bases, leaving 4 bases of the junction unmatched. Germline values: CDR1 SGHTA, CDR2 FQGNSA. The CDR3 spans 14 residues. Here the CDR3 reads CASSLQGTVTEAFF. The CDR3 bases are TGTGCCAGCAGCTTACAGGGGACAGTCACTGAAGCTTTCTTT.

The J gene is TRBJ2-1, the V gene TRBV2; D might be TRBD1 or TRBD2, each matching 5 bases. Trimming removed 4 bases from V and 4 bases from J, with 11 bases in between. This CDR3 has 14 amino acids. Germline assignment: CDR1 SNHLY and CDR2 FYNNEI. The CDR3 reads CASSVGGRYNEQFF. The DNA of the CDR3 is TGTGCCAGCAGTGTTGGGGGAAGATACAATGAGCAGTTCTTC.

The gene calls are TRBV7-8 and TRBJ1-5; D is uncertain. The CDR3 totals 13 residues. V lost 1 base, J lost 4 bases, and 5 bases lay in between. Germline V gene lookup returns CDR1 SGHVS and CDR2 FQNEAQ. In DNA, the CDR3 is TGTGCCAGCAGCTTAGATGGGAATCAGCCCCAGCATTTT. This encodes CASSLDGNQPQHF.